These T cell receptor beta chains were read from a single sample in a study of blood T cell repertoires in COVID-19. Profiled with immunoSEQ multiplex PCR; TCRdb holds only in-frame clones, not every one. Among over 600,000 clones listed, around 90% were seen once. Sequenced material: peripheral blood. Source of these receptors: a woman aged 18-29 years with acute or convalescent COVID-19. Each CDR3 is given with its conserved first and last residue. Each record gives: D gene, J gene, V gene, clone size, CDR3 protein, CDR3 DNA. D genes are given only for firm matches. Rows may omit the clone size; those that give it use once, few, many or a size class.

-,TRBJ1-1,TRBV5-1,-,CASSLSGRQGFTQAFF,TGCGCCAGCAGCCTGAGTGGGCGGCAGGGGTTTACCCAAGCTTTCTTT
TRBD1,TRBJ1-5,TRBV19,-,CASSIDRQGGEWAQHF,TGTGCCAGTAGTATAGATCGTCAGGGGGGAGAGTGGGCCCAGCATTTT
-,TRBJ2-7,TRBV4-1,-,CASSGQLGPGIYEQYF,TGCGCCAGCAGTGGGCAGCTGGGCCCAGGGATCTACGAGCAGTACTTC
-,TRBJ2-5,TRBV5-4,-,CASSLAYANQETQYF,TGTGCCAGCAGCTTGGCCTACGCGAATCAAGAGACCCAGTACTTC
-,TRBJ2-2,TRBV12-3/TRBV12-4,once,CASTTTGELFF,TGTGCCAGCACCACTACCGGGGAGCTGTTTTTT
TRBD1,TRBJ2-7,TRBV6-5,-,CASTFQTGPQGEQYF,TGTGCCAGCACCTTCCAGACAGGGCCTCAGGGAGAGCAGTACTTC
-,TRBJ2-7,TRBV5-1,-,CASSSIGQPRSYEQYF,TGCGCCAGCAGCTCCATTGGACAGCCTCGCTCCTACGAGCAGTACTTC
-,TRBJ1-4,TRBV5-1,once,CASSFGGRGATNEKLFF,TGCGCCAGCAGCTTTGGGGGACGGGGGGCAACTAATGAAAAACTGTTTTTT
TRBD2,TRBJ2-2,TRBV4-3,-,CASSPRGLAGGRSTGELFF,TGCGCCAGCAGCCCCCGGGGACTAGCGGGGGGCCGTAGCACCGGGGAGCTGTTTTTT
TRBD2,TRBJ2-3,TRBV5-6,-,CASSRWTSGGARDTQYF,TGTGCCAGCAGCCGCTGGACTAGCGGGGGGGCCCGAGATACGCAGTATTTT
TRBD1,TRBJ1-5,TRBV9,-,CASSDGQAQPQHF,TGTGCCAGCAGCGACGGACAGGCCCAGCCCCAGCATTTT
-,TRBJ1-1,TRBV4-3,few,CASSAAHQRNTEAFF,TGCGCCAGCAGCGCGGCCCACCAGAGGAACACTGAAGCTTTCTTT
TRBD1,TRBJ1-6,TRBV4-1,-,CASSQEAISGQINSPLHF,TGCGCCAGCAGCCAGGAAGCCATTTCGGGACAGATTAATTCACCCCTCCACTTT
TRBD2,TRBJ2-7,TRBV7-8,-,CASSSSGGSSYEQYF,TGTGCCAGCAGCTCAAGCGGGGGGAGCTCCTACGAGCAGTACTTC